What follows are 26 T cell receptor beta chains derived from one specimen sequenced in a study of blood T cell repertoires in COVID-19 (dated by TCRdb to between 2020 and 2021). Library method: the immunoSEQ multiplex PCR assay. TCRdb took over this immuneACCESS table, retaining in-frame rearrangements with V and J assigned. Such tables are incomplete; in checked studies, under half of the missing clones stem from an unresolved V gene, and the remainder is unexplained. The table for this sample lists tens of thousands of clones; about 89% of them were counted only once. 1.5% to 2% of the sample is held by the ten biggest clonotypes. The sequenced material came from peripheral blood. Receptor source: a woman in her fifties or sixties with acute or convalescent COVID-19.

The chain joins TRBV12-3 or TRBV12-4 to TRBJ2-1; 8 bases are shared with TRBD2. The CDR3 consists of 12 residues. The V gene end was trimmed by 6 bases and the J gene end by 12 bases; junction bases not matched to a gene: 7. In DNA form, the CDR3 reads TGTGCCAGCAGGCGGCGGGAGGCAGGGCAGTTCTTC. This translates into CASRRREAGQFF.

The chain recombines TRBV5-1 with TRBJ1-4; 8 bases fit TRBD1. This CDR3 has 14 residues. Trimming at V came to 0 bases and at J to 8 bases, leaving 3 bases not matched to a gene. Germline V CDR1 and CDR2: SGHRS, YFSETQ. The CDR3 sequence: CASSLGQGIEKLFF. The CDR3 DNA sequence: TGCGCCAGCAGCTTGGGACAGGGGATAGAAAAACTGTTTTTT.

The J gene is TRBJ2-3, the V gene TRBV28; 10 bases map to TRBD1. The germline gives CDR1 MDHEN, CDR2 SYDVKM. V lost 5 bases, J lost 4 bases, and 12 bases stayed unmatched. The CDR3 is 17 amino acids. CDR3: CASSPPLGTGVADTQYF. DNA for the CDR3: TGTGCCAGCAGTCCCCCACTAGGGACAGGGGTTGCAGATACGCAGTATTTT.

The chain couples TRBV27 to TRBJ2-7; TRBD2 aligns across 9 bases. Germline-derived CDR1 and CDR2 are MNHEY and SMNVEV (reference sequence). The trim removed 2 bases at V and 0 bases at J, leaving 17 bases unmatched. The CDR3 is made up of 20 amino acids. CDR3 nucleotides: TGTGCCAGCAGTTTACGGTGGTCTAGCGGGACTCCGTATAGCTCCTACGAGCAGTACTTC. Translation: CASSLRWSSGTPYSSYEQYF.

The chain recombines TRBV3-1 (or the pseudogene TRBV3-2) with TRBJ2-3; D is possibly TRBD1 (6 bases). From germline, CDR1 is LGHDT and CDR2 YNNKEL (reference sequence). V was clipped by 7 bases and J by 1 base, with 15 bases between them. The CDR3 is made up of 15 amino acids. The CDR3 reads CASNYRAGGTDTQYF. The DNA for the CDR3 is TGTGCCAGCAACTATCGAGCAGGGGGCACAGATACGCAGTATTTT.

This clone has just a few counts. The CDR3 region has the DNA TGTGCCAGCAGAAATCGACAGGCTCAGCCAAATCAGCCCCAGCATTTT. This translates into CASRNRQAQPNQPQHF. This chain connects TRBV28 to TRBJ1-5, with D maybe TRBD1 (6 bases). CDR1 and CDR2 (germline): MDHEN, SYDVKM. The V and J ends lost 6 bases and 4 bases respectively, with 19 bases between them. This CDR3 contains 16 residues.

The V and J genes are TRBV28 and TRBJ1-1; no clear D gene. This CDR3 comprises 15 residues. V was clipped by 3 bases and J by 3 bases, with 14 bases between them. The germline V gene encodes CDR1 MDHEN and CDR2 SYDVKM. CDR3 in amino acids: CASSFSGSTYTEAFF. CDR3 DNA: TGTGCCAGCAGTTTTTCCGGGAGCACCTACACTGAAGCTTTCTTT.

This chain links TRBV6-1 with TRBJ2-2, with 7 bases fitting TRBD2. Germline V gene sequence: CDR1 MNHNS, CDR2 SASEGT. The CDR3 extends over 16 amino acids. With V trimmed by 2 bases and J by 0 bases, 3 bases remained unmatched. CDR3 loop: CASSEWAGANTGELFF. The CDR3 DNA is TGTGCCAGCAGTGAATGGGCGGGGGCGAACACCGGGGAGCTGTTTTTT.

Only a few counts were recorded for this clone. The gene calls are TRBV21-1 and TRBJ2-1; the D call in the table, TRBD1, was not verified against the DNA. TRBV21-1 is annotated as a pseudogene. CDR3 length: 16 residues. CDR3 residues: CASSKANRGKYNEQFF. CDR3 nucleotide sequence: TGTGCCAGCAGCAAAGCCAACAGGGGGAAGTACAATGAGCAGTTCTTC.

Here the CDR3 DNA reads TGTGCCAGCAGTTCTACAGGGAGTGGGAACACTGAAGCTTTCTTT. It codes for CASSSTGSGNTEAFF. The chain uses TRBV28 and TRBJ1-1, with D tentatively TRBD1 (6 bases). The CDR3 has 15 amino acids. CDR1 and CDR2 from the germline V gene are MDHEN and SYDVKM. Deletions cut 4 bases from V and 1 base from J, with 13 bases between.

This CDR3 reads CASSPGLAGGTKQFF. The CDR3 region has the DNA TGTGCCAGCAGCCCAGGACTAGCGGGAGGGACTAAGCAGTTCTTC. The J gene is TRBJ2-1, the V gene TRBV14; 15 bases match TRBD2. CDR1 and CDR2 from the germline V gene are SGHDN and FVKESK. This CDR3 comprises 15 residues. V shed 4 bases and J 11 bases; nucleotides not matched to a gene: 6.

CDR3 protein: CASSAQPDLRGEQFF. The CDR3 region has the DNA TGTGCCAGCAGTGCCCAACCCGACCTACGGGGTGAGCAGTTCTTC. This chain connects TRBV28 to TRBJ2-1, with TRBD2 as a possible D gene (5 bases). V was trimmed by 5 bases and J by 9 bases, leaving 20 bases between them. Germline CDR1 MDHEN, CDR2 SYDVKM. This CDR3 region has 15 residues.

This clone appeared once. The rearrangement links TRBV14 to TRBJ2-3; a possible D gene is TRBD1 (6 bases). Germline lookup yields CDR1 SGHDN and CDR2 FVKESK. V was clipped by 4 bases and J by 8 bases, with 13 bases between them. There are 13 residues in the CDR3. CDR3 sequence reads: CASSPRAQGTQYF. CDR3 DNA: TGTGCCAGCAGCCCGAGGGCACAGGGTACGCAGTATTTT.

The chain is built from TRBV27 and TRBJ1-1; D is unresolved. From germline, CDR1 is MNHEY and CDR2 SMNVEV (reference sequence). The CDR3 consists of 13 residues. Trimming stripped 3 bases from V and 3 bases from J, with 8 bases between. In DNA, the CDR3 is TGTGCCAGCAGTTTCAATGAGTACACTGAAGCTTTCTTT. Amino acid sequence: CASSFNEYTEAFF.

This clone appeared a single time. The CDR3 DNA reads as TGCAGCGGGGGAACCGGGACAGGGGGCGAGCAGTACTTC. This codes for CSGGTGTGGEQYF. The J gene is TRBJ2-7, the V gene TRBV29-1, with 11 positions matching TRBD1. Germline values: CDR1 SQVTM, CDR2 ANQGSEA. The CDR3 has 13 amino acids. Trimming cost V 7 bases and J 6 bases; bases outside gene matches: 8.

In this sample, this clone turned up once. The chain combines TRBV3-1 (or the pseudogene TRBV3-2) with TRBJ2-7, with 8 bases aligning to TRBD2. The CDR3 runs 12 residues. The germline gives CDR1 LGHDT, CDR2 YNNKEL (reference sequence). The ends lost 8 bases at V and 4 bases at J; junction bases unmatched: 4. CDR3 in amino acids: CASRPGGYEQYF. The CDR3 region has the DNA TGTGCCAGCCGCCCGGGAGGGTACGAGCAGTACTTC.

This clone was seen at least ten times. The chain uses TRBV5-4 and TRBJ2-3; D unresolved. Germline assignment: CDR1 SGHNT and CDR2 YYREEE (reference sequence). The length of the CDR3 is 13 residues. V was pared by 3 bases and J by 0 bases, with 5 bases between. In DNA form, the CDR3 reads TGTGCCAGCAGCTCATTCAGCACAGATACGCAGTATTTT. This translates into CASSSFSTDTQYF.

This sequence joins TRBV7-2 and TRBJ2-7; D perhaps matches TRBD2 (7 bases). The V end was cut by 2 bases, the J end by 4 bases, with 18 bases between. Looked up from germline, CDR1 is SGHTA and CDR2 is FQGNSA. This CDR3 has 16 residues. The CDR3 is CASSLSPGGGGYEQYF. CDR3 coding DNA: TGTGCCAGCAGCTTAAGTCCCGGGGGAGGGGGTTACGAGCAGTACTTC.

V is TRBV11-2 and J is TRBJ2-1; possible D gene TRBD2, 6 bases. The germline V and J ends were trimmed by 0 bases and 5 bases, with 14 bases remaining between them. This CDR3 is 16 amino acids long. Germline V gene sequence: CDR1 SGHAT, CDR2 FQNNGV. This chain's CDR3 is CASSLDSGGYHNEQFF. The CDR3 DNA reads TGTGCCAGCAGCTTAGATAGCGGCGGTTACCACAATGAGCAGTTCTTC.

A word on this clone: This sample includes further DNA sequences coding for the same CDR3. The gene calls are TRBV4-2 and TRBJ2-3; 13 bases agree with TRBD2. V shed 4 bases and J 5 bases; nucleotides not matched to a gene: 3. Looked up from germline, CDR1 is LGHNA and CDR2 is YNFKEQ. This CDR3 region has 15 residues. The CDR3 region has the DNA TGTGCCAGCAGCCCCGGACTAGCGGGAGTAGATACGCAGTATTTT. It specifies CASSPGLAGVDTQYF.

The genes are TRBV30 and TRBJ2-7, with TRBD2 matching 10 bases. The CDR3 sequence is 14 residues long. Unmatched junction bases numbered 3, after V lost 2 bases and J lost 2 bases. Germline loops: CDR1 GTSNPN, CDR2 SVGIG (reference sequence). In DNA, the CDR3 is TGTGCCTGGAGTCTAGCGGGAGCGGCCTACGAGCAGTACTTC. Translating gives CAWSLAGAAYEQYF.

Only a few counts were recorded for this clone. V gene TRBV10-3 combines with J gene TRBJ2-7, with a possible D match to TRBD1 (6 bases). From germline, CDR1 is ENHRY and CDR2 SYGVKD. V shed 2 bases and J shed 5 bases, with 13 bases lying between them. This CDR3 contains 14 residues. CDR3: CAISEGTSANEQYF. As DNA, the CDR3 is TGTGCCATCAGTGAGGGGACAAGTGCCAACGAGCAGTACTTC.

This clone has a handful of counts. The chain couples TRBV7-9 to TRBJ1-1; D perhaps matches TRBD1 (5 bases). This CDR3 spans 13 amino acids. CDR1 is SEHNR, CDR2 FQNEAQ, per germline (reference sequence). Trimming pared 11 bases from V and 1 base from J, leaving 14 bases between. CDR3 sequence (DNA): TGTGCCGTTAATAGGCAGGGGAACACTGAAGCTTTCTTT. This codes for CAVNRQGNTEAFF.

As DNA, the CDR3 is TGTGCCAGCAGTTACGCCGTTAGGGGCACCTACGAGCAGTACTTC. Translation gives CASSYAVRGTYEQYF. This chain links TRBV6-5 with TRBJ2-7, with D possibly TRBD1 on 5 matching bases. This CDR3 is built from 15 residues. V lost 2 bases, J lost 2 bases, and 13 bases lay in between. Germline CDR1 reads MNHEY; CDR2 reads SVGAGI.

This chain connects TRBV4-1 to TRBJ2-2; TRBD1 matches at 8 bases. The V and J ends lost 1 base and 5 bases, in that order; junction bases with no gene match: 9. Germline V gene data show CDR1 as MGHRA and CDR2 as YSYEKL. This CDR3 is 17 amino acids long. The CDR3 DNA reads TGCGCCAGCAGCCAAGCCGGGACAGGTATTACGACCGGGGAGCTGTTTTTT. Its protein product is CASSQAGTGITTGELFF.

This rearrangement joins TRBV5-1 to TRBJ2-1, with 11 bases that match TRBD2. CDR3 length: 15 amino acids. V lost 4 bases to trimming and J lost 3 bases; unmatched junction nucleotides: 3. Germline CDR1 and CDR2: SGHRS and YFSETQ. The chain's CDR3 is CASSATSGIYNEQFF. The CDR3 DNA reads TGCGCCAGCAGCGCGACTAGCGGGATCTACAATGAGCAGTTCTTC.